Below, 3 T cell receptor beta chains from the same sample are listed, as sequenced in a study of molecular identifiers for immune sequencing clone quantification. TCRdb itself ran the PCR reads through MiXCR, one entry per CDR3 protein. The data hold some 320,000 distinct CDR3 sequences, with 24% observed a single time. The sample was naive CD8+ T cells from blood, with Jurkat cell RNA spiked in. Noted subset: FACS-sorted CD8+CD4-CCR7+CD45RA+ naive T cells. These TCRs come from a human donor in good health. Some libraries in this study had Jurkat cell RNA spiked in.

In this sample, this clonotype turned up many times. This chain uses TRBV7-9 with TRBJ2-7; TRBD2 matches at 8 bases. V shed 0 bases, J shed 5 bases, and the junction held 3 bases outside the gene matches. This CDR3 contains 14 residues. The V gene's germline CDR1 is SEHNR and CDR2 FQNEAQ (reference sequence). The CDR3 spells CASSLARGVHEQYF. CDR3 DNA sequence: TGTGCCAGCAGCTTAGCGCGGGGGGTCCACGAGCAGTACTTC.

This clonotype was seen more than once but under ten times. The chain recombines TRBV25-1 with TRBJ1-1; 11 bases line up with TRBD1. Germline V gives CDR1 MGHDK, CDR2 SYGVNS. The CDR3 sequence is 13 residues long. V was clipped by 4 bases and J by 6 bases; unmatched bases: 1. In DNA, the CDR3 is TGTGCCAGCAGTGTGGGACAGGGGGCTGAAGCTTTCTTT. This translates into CASSVGQGAEAFF.

The J gene is TRBJ2-7, the V gene TRBV7-2; D not resolved. CDR1 and CDR2 from the germline V gene are SGHTA and FQGNSA. The V gene lost 5 bases and the J gene lost 0 bases, with 11 bases spanning the gap. The CDR3 contains 14 residues. Here the CDR3 reads CASSPWAGSYEQYF. CDR3 nucleotides: TGTGCCAGCAGCCCGTGGGCAGGCTCCTACGAGCAGTACTTC.